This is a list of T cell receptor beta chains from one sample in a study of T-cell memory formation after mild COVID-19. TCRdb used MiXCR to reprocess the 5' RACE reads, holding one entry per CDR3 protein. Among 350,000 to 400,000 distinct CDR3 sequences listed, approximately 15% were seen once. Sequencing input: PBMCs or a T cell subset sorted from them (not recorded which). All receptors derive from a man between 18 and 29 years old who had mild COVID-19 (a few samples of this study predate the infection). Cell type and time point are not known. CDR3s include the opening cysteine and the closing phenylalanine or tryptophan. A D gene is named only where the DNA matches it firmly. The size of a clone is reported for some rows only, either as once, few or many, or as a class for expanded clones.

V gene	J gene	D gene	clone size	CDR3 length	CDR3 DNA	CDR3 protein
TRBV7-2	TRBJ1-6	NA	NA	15	TGTGCCAGCAGCCCAGGACCTAACTATAATTCACCCCTCCACTTT	CASSPGPNYNSPLHF
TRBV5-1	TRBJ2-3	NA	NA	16	TGCGCCAGCAGCGCCTGGGGACGGTCTAGCACAGATACGCAGTATTTT	CASSAWGRSSTDTQYF
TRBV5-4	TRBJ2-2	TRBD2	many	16	TGTGCCAGCAGCCCGCCGGGACTAGGAAACACCGGGGAGCTGTTTTTT	CASSPPGLGNTGELFF
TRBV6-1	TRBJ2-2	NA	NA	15	TGTGCCAGCAGCGATACCAGCGGTGCCACCGGGGAGCTGTTTTTT	CASSDTSGATGELFF
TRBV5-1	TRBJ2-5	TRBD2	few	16	TGCGCCAGCAGCTTGGGGCTAGCGGGACCACAAGAGACCCAGTACTTC	CASSLGLAGPQETQYF
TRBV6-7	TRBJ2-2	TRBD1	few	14	TGTGCCAGCAGGCTAACAGGGGGGACCGGGGAGCTGTTTTTT	CASRLTGGTGELFF
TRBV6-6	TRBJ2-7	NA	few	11	TGTGCCAGCACAGGTCAGGAGGAGCAGTACTTC	CASTGQEEQYF
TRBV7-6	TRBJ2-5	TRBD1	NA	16	TGTGCCAGCAGCTCGAGCTACAGGGGTCTCCAAGAGACCCAGTACTTC	CASSSSYRGLQETQYF
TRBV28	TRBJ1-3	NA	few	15	TGTGCCAGCAGTTTAAAGGGCCTCGACAGAAACACCATATATTTT	CASSLKGLDRNTIYF
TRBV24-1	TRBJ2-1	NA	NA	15	TGTGCCACCAGTGATTTGAGGAAATCGTACAATGAGCAGTTCTTC	CATSDLRKSYNEQFF
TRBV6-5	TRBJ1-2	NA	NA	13	TGTGCCAGCTCCGGGACGGACTTATGGGGCTACACCTTC	CASSGTDLWGYTF
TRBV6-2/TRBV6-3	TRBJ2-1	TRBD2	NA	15	TGTGCCAGCAGGGGACTAGCGGGATGGTCCAATGAGCAGTTCTTC	CASRGLAGWSNEQFF
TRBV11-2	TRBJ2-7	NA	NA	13	TGTGCCAGCAGCTTAGAATTGTCGATCGAGCAGTACTTC	CASSLELSIEQYF
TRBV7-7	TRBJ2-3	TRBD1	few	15	TGTGCTAGCAGCTCGAACACAGGGGGAACAGATACGCAGTATTTT	CASSSNTGGTDTQYF
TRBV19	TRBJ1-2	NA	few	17	TGTGCCAGTAGTCCCGGCGGTTGGGGGAAAGCTAACTATGGCTACACCTTC	CASSPGGWGKANYGYTF
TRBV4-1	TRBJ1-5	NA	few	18	TGCGCCAGCAGCGTTGGACCGACGAACTTTTATAGCAATCAGCCCCAGCATTTT	CASSVGPTNFYSNQPQHF
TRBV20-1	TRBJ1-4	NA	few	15	TGCAGTGCTAGAGATTTGGGACGGGGTGATGAAAAACTGTTTTTT	CSARDLGRGDEKLFF
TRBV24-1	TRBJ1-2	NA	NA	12	TGTGCCACCAGTGATGAGGGGGACGGCTACACCTTC	CATSDEGDGYTF
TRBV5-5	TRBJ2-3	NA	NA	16	TGTGCCAGCAGCTTGGCCTGGGGGCCCAGTCGCAATACGCAGTATTTT	CASSLAWGPSRNTQYF
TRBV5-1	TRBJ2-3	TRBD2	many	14	TGCGCCAGCAGCTCGACTAGCGATGGAGATACGCAGTATTTT	CASSSTSDGDTQYF
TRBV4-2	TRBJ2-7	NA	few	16	TGTGCCAGCAGCCAAGGGGTTTCCTCCTTATCCTACGAGCAGTACTTC	CASSQGVSSLSYEQYF
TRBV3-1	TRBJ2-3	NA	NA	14	TGTGCCAGCAGCCAAGATTGGGGTAAGGATACGCAGTATTTT	CASSQDWGKDTQYF
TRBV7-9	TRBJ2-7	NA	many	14	TGTGCCAGCAGCGATCTGAAGGACAGCTACGAGCAGTACTTC	CASSDLKDSYEQYF
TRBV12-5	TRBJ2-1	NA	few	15	TGTGCTAGTGCCCCGGGTGGGGGCCCCTACAATGAGCAGTTCTTC	CASAPGGGPYNEQFF
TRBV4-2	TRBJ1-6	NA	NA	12	TGTGCCAGCAGCCAAGTACGGTCACCCCTCCACTTT	CASSQVRSPLHF
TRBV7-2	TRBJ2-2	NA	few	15	TGTGCCAGCAGCTTACCAGGGGTGAACACCGGGGAGCTGTTTTTT	CASSLPGVNTGELFF
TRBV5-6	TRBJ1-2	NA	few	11	TGTGCCAGCAGCTTGGCCCTGGACTACACCTTC	CASSLALDYTF
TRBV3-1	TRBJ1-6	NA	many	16	TGTGCCAGCAGCCAAGAGGGGTTCGCCTATAATTCACCCCTCCACTTT	CASSQEGFAYNSPLHF
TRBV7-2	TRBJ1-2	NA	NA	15	TGTGCCAGCAGCTTAGCCGGACAGAGAGGCTATGGCTACACCTTC	CASSLAGQRGYGYTF
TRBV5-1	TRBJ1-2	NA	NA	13	TGCGCCAGCAGCTTGGTAGGGGATAATGGCTACACCTTC	CASSLVGDNGYTF
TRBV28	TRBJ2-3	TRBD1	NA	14	TGTGCCAGCAGCGGGACAGAAAACACAGATACGCAGTATTTT	CASSGTENTDTQYF
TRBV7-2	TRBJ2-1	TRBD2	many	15	TGTGCCAGCAGGGGATCTAGCGGGAGCTACAATGAGCAGTTCTTC	CASRGSSGSYNEQFF
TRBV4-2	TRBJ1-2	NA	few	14	TGTGCCAGCAGCTCCGCGGCGGGGACTTCTGGCTACACCTTC	CASSSAAGTSGYTF
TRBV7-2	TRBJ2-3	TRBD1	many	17	TGTGCCAGCAGCTTAGGCCCGCCTGGGACAGGGTCAGATACGCAGTATTTT	CASSLGPPGTGSDTQYF
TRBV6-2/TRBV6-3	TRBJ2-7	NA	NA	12	TGTGCCAGCAGCTCGGAGCTGTTATGGCAGTACTTC	CASSSELLWQYF
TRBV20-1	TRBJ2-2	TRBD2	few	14	TGCAGTGCGCAGACTAGCGGGGGTATCGGGGAGCTGTTTTTT	CSAQTSGGIGELFF
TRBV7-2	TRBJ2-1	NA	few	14	TGTGCCAGCAGCCCTCGTCAGGGTGGCGATGAGCAGTTCTTC	CASSPRQGGDEQFF
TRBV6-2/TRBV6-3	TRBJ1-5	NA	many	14	TGTGCCAGCAGTTTGGTCGGTAGCAATCAGCCCCAGCATTTT	CASSLVGSNQPQHF
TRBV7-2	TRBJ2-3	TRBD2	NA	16	TGTGCCAGCAGCCGACCAGCGGGGCCTATCACAGATACGCAGTATTTT	CASSRPAGPITDTQYF
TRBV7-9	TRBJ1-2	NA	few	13	TGTGCCAGCAGCCCTCAGGAAGTCTACGGCTACACCTTC	CASSPQEVYGYTF
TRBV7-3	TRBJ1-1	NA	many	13	TGTGCCAGCAGCTTGAGGAGAAACACTGAAGCTTTCTTT	CASSLRRNTEAFF
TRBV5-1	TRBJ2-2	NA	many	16	TGCGCCAGCAGCCTGACCGCTCGACGGGCCACCGGGGAGCTGTTTTTT	CASSLTARRATGELFF
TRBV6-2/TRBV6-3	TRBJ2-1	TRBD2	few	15	TGTGCCAGCAGTTACGTACGGGGGGCCTACAATGAGCAGTTCTTC	CASSYVRGAYNEQFF